This entry features one T cell receptor (beta chain) sequence. Antigen specificity is unknown. Between the trimmed V and J ends, which lost 0 bases and 7 bases, there was a span of 10 bases. In germline, CDR1 is MDHEN, CDR2 SYDVKM. The length of the CDR3 is 13 residues. Amplification used 52 TRBV primers and 13 TRBJ primers. Sequencing was performed with immunoSEQ multiplex PCR; in TCRdb, only in-frame clones are kept and a portion is missing. The sample contains 30,000 to 40,000 clones, 89% of which appear only once. These data belong to a study of regulatory T cells. Regarding the study as a whole: In patients, unique TRB V-J pairs were restricted and V/J usage skewed, especially in Tregs. In CD3G-deficient patients, conventional CD4+ T cells were enriched for hydrophobic CDR3 residues at positions 6 and 7.

Patients, 2 to 39 years old, had expanded memory T-cell proportions. CD4+ T cells were divided by sorting: CD25-high CD127-low Tregs, CD25-low CD127-high conventional cells. The specimen sequenced was conventional CD4+ T cells sorted from blood. The source is a young adult with CD3G deficiency. J is TRBJ2-7 and V is TRBV28; D is unresolved. The CDR3 is CASSLWGTGEQYF. The CDR3 nucleotides are TGTGCCAGCAGTTTATGGGGAACGGGTGAGCAGTACTTC.